This entry features one TCR beta chain sequence. The data stem from a study of T cell responses to AZD1222 COVID-19 vaccine. TCRdb's table, derived via immunoSEQ multiplex PCR, lists solely in-frame clones and lacks some. The sample holds roughly 140,000 clones, roughly nine tenths seen once. Germline CDR1 and CDR2: SGHRS and YFSETQ. Trimming cost V 3 bases and J 8 bases, with 17 bases left between them. This CDR3 is 14 amino acids long. Sequencing used peripheral blood, obtained on day 0 of AZD1222 vaccination. The genes are TRBV5-1 and TRBJ1-2; D gene uncertain. The TCR was taken from an adult in good health. CDR3 residues: CASSSDSAYSGYTF. In DNA form, the CDR3 reads TGCGCCAGCAGCTCCGACTCTGCCTATTCAGGCTACACCTTC. Filled out from reference TRBV5-1 and TRBJ1-2, the complete variable domain reads KAGVTQTPRYLIKTRGQQVTLSCSPISGHRSVSWYQQTPGQGLQFLFEYFSETQRNKGNFPGRFSGRQFSNSRSEMNVSTLELGDSALYLCASSSDSAYSGYTFGSGTRLTVV.